The entry that follows covers one TCR beta chain sequence. Antigen specificity is unknown. This entry belongs to a study of T cell responses to AZD1222 COVID-19 vaccine. Second-dose timings of about 4 or about 12 weeks were pooled. Data came from immunoSEQ multiplex PCR; TCRdb stores just in-frame clones and leaves some out. The sample lists about 84,000 clones, around 88% occurring once. The CDR3 is 13 amino acids. Deletions cut 4 bases from V and 0 bases from J, with 7 bases between. CDR1 is PRHDT and CDR2 is FYEKMQ in the germline V gene (reference sequence). Study-wide findings and caveats: None of the repertoires were sampled until the peak T cell response had passed. Donors were largely white British and mainly female; clonal diversity was possibly underestimated. Baseline antibody screening turned up just a handful of seropositive AZD1222 recipients.

The rearrangement uses TRBV13 and TRBJ2-7; D remains unclear. This TCR derives from an adult who received the AZD1222 COVID-19 vaccine. Sequences were derived from peripheral blood, sampled 28 days after the second AZD1222 dose. The CDR3 sequence is CASSSLDSYEQYF. Here the CDR3 DNA reads TGTGCCAGCAGCTCCCTGGACTCCTACGAGCAGTACTTC.